This TCR beta chain was captured by sequencing in a study of cytomegalovirus exposure and HLA in healthy donors. About the research overall: Earlier, about 180 million T cells were analyzed, and fewer than 120 million unique TCR beta sequences were found among them. Overall study findings and caveats: A later analysis linked a missense DCLRE1C variant to TCR beta V- and J-gene trimming. The authors listed approximately 150 TCR beta chains as cytomegalovirus-associated.

In the case of this clone: Its cognate antigen is unknown.

The PCR made use of 60 Vbeta and 13 Jbeta primers. Sequencing used immunoSEQ multiplex PCR; TCRdb keeps in-frame clones, though not all of them. The sample yields some 200,000 clones, 70% to 80% seen once. The CDR3 spans 15 residues. Germline V gene lookup returns CDR1 LNHDA and CDR2 SQIVND (reference sequence). Unmatched junction bases numbered 5, after V lost 5 bases and J lost 1 base. The TCR was taken from a male donor in good health and CMV-seropositive. V and J are TRBV19 and TRBJ2-3, with 8 positions matching TRBD1. The specimen sequenced was PBMCs. Written as DNA, the CDR3 is TGTGCCAGTAGTCAAGGGACAGGCGGCACAGATACGCAGTATTTT. Its protein product is CASSQGTGGTDTQYF.